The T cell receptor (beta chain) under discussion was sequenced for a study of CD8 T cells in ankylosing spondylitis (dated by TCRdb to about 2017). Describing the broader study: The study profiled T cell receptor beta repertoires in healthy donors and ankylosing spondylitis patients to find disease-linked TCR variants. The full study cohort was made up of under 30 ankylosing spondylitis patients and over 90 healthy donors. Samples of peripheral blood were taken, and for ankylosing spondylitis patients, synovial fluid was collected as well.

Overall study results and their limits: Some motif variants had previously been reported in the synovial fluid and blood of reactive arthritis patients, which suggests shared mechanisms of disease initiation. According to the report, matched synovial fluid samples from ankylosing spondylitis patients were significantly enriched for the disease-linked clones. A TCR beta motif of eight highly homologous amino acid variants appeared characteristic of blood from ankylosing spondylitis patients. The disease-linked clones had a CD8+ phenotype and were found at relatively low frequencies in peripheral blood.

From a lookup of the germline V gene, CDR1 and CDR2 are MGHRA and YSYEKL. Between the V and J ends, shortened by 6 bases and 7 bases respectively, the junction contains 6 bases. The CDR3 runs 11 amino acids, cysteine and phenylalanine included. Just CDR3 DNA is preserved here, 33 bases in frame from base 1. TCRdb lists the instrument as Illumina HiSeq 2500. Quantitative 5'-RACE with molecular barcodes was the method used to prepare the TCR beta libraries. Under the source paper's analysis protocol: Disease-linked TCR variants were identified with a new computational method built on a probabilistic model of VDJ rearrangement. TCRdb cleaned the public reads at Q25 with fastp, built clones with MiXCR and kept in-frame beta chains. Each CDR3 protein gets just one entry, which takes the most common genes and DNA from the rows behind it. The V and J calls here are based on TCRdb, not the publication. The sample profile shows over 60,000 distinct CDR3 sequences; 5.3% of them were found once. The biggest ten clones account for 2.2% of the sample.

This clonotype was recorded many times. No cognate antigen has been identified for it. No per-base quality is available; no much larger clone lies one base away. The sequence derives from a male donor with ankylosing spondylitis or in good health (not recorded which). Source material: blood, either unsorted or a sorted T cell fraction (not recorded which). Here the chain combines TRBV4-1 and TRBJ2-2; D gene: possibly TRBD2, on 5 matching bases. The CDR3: CASRLGGELFF. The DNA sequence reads TGCGCCAGCAGACTAGGCGGGGAGCTGTTTTTT.